The T cell receptor (beta chain) under discussion was sequenced for a study of shared clonotypes between healthy human individuals. A remark on this clone: Antigen: not known.

General observations from the study: The study generally estimated greater richness for naive than memory subsets. At large depth, rarefaction still showed sorted-subset sequencing to be incomplete.

Germline V lookup: CDR1 SGHRS, CDR2 YFSETQ. Germline trimming cut 4 bases from V and 6 bases from J; bases unmatched to any gene: 9. The CDR3 spans 16 residues. The repertoire was sequenced with immunoSEQ multiplex PCR; TCRdb's copy has only in-frame clones and lacks some. This repertoire shows 2 million to 3 million clones, 90% to 95% found once; its top ten account for around 0.37%. The study separated CD4+ cells into CD45RA+ naive and CD45RA-negative memory subsets. This clonotype was obtained from a man aged 18 to 30 in good health. Some clones in this sample may be carry-over from other donors' samples. This chain joins TRBV5-1 and TRBJ2-2; TRBD2 aligns across 10 bases. Sequenced: naive CD4+ T cells from PBMCs. Specified subset: CD45RA+ positively selected. CDR3 protein: CASSPPLAGVAGELFF. The CDR3 DNA sequence: TGCGCCAGCAGCCCTCCCCTAGCGGGAGTCGCCGGGGAGCTGTTTTTT.